This entry lists 7 T cell receptor beta chains sequenced from one sample in a study of molecular identifiers for immune sequencing clone quantification. MiXCR, run by TCRdb on the PCR reads, gives a single entry per CDR3 protein. Among under 600,000 distinct CDR3 sequences listed, over 20% were seen once. The sample taken for sequencing was naive CD8+ T cells from blood, with Jurkat cell RNA spiked in. The subset was: FACS-sorted CD8+CD4-CCR7+CD45RA+ naive T cells. The receptors here all came from a human donor in good health. Some libraries in this study had Jurkat cell RNA spiked in.

For the CDR3, the DNA is TGTGCCTGCACTACCCTGGGGGGCCCTTCGGAACATAATGAAAAACTGTTTTTT. Translated: CACTTLGGPSEHNEKLFF. The chain is built from TRBV2 and TRBJ1-4, with D maybe TRBD1 (6 bases). The germline V and J ends were trimmed by 11 bases and 4 bases, with 29 bases remaining between them. In germline, CDR1 is SNHLY, CDR2 FYNNEI. This CDR3 has 18 residues.

This clonotype showed up many times. The V call is TRBV29-1, the J call TRBJ2-3, with TRBD2 matching over 7 bases. Germline loops: CDR1 SQVTM, CDR2 ANQGSEA. The CDR3 consists of 14 residues. The V segment lost 7 bases and the J segment 4 bases; nucleotides outside the gene matches: 11. The CDR3 sequence is CSARQASGADTQYF. CDR3 nucleotide sequence: TGCAGCGCGCGCCAGGCTAGCGGAGCAGATACGCAGTATTTT.

This chain joins TRBV27 and TRBJ2-2, with TRBD1 as a possible D gene (5 bases). The germline CDR1 and CDR2 sequences are MNHEY and SMNVEV (reference sequence). V was pared by 5 bases and J by 7 bases, with 8 bases between. CDR3 size: 12 residues. For the CDR3, the DNA is TGTGCCAGCAGTCCGACAGTCGGGGAGCTGTTTTTT. As protein: CASSPTVGELFF.

CDR3 region: CASSLGSAGLETQYF. For the CDR3, the DNA is TGTGCCAGCAGTTTGGGTTCAGCAGGGCTAGAGACCCAGTACTTC. The chain carries TRBV12-3 or TRBV12-4 and TRBJ2-5; weak D call: TRBD1 (5 bases). Trimming left V 3 bases short and J 4 bases short, with 15 bases between. The length of the CDR3 is 15 residues.

The V and J genes are TRBV6-2 or TRBV6-3 and TRBJ2-3; TRBD1 might be the D (5 bases). This CDR3 has 15 residues. V gave up 8 bases and J gave up 1 base, with 16 bases separating them. Germline V gene lookup returns CDR1 MNHEY and CDR2 SVGEGT. The CDR3 DNA reads as TGTGCCAGCTACCCGGCTCCGACAGGCACAGATACGCAGTATTTT. Amino acid sequence: CASYPAPTGTDTQYF.

This clonotype has a handful of counts. The chain recombines TRBV6-2 or TRBV6-3 with TRBJ2-5; tentatively, D is TRBD1 or TRBD2 (7 bases each). The CDR3 is made up of 14 amino acids. Trimming took off 5 bases at V and 3 bases at J, with 13 bases between the two ends. Germline V gene lookup returns CDR1 MNHEY and CDR2 SVGEGT. The DNA of the CDR3 is TGTGCCAGCAGTGCCCCAGGGGGGGAAGAGACCCAGTACTTC. It codes for CASSAPGGEETQYF.

Concerning this clonotype itself: Possible read error: a much larger clone is one base away. J is TRBJ1-3 and V is TRBV7-6; 7 positions agree with TRBD1. The CDR3 totals 14 residues. Looked up from germline, CDR1 is SGHVS and CDR2 is FNYEAQ. The CDR3 DNA reads as TGTGCCAGCAGCTTGACAGGGTCTGGAAACACCATGTATTTT. Translating gives CASSLTGSGNTMYF.